This T cell receptor beta chain derives from a study of blood T cell repertoires in COVID-19 (TCRdb year 2020). About the full investigation: Samples from collaborators originated in the United States, Italy and Spain and spanned both the acute and convalescent phases of COVID-19. The material from the prospective study consisted of cDNA or gDNA derived from T cells, B-cell-depleted T cells, or PBMCs. Deeply sampled blood TCRbeta repertoires from subjects exposed to, actively infected with, or recovered from COVID-19 were included in the dataset. A freely available public database, intended as a resource for researchers studying the immune response to SARS-CoV-2, is where the repertoires were released. Samples came from the ongoing ImmuneRACE study (first 160 participants) plus 1,254 subjects from 6 global collaborators. The sample metadata nearly always contained a de-identified subject ID, COVID-19 status, age in years and sex. Where available, HLA class I and class II types were taken from metadata supplied by the sample provider and were not determined by assay-based typing. What the authors observed across the whole study: The quantity of clinical and demographic metadata differed by source and by participant and was supplied without curation.

TCRbeta CDR3 regions were amplified from genomic DNA by means of the immunoSEQ Assay, a bias-controlled multiplex PCR. In the paper's pipeline: Nucleated cell counts per sample were estimated from amplification of reference gene primers within the assay. To quantify the absolute abundance of each unique TCRbeta CDR3 rearrangement, sequence reads were collapsed and filtered. For each sample, productive Simpson clonality was calculated as the square root of Simpson's diversity index over productive rearrangements. The immuneACCESS repertoire file appears here via TCRdb, limited to in-frame rearrangements. These files lack a portion of the clones; in checked studies, under half of the deficit traces to unresolved V genes, and the cause of the others is not known. The D gene and trimming were derived from the DNA, and the V and J assignments and clone size from that table. The sample profile shows fewer than 150,000 clones; less than 80% of them were found once. The ten largest clones add up to around 2.3% of the sample.

In the germline V gene (reference sequence), CDR1 corresponds to SEHNR and CDR2 to FQNEAQ. The CDR3, from cysteine to phenylalanine, totals 14 residues. Only the CDR3 portion is preserved as DNA: 42 bases, with reading frame beginning at the first base. V loses 0 bases at its end and J loses 6 bases; junction bases beyond the gene matches: 4. Notes on this clone: Its antigen is not yet known. Within one base of it there is no much larger clone, and no base qualities were kept.

Each collaborating institution followed its own protocols to collect whole blood in K2EDTA tubes. For TCRbeta analysis, collaborators shipped samples as frozen whole blood, isolated PBMCs, or DNA extracted from either of those sample types. The clonotype comes from a man between 50 and 59 years old with acute or convalescent COVID-19. The sequencing input was peripheral blood. The receptor chain draws on TRBV7-9 and TRBJ1-2; a stretch of 7 junction bases matches TRBD1. The CDR3 protein: CASSLAQGGHGYTF. The nucleotide sequence reads as follows: TGTGCCAGCAGCTTAGCGCAGGGGGGTCATGGCTACACCTTC.